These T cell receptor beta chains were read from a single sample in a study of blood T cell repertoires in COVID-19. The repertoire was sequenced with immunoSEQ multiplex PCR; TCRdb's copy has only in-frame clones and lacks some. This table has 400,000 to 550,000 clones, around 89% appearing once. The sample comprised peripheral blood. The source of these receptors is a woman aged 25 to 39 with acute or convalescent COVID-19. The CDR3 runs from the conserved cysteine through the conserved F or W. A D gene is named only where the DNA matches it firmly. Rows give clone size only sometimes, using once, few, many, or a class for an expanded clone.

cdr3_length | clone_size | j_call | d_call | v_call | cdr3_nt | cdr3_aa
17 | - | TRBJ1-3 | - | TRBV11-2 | TGTGCCAGCTCCACCCCGGCAGGGTTTTTTTCTGGAAACACCATATATTTT | CASSTPAGFFSGNTIYF
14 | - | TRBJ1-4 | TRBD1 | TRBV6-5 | TGTGCCAGCAGTTCCGGGACAGACCGTGAAAAACTGTTTTTT | CASSSGTDREKLFF
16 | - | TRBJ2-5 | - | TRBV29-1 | TGCAGCGCTGAATCGCCGTCTAACCTGTACCAAGAGACCCAGTACTTC | CSAESPSNLYQETQYF
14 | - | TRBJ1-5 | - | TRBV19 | TGTGCCAGTAGTAGTCCCAACAGGGTAGAGCCCCAGCATTTT | CASSSPNRVEPQHF
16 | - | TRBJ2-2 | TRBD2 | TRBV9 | TGTGCCAGCAGCTCCTTAGCGGGGGTGAACACCGGGGAGCTGTTTTTT | CASSSLAGVNTGELFF
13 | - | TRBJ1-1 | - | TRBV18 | TGTGCCAGCTCACCCAACCGGGACACTGAAGCTTTCTTT | CASSPNRDTEAFF
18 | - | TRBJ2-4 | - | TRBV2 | TGTGCCAGCAGTGAAGCGCTTCGTCTAATATTAGACAAAAACATTCAGTACTTC | CASSEALRLILDKNIQYF
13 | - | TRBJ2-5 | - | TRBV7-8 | TGTGCCAGCACCCGAGACAGAGAAGAGACCCAGTACTTC | CASTRDREETQYF
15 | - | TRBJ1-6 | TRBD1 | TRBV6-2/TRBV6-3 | TGTGCCAGCAGCCCGGCGGACAGGGGAGCTTCACCCCTCCACTTT | CASSPADRGASPLHF
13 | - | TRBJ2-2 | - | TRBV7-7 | TGTGCCACCAAAGACAGGAACACCGGGGAGCTGTTTTTT | CATKDRNTGELFF
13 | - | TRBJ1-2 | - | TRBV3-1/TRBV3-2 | TGTGCCAGCAGCCAAAGGGGGTTGGATGGCTACACCTTC | CASSQRGLDGYTF
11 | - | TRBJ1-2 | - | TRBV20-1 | TGCACACTACGGGGGATATATGGCTACACCTTC | CTLRGIYGYTF
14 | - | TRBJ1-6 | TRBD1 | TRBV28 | TGTGCCAGCAGGCGACAGGGAAGGAATTCACCCCTCCACTTT | CASRRQGRNSPLHF
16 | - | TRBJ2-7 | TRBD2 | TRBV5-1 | TGCGCCAGCAGCGGGACTAGCGGGAGAAGCTCCTACGAGCAGTACTTC | CASSGTSGRSSYEQYF
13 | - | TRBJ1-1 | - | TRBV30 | TGTGCCTGGAGTGGAGACACGGACACTGAAGCTTTCTTT | CAWSGDTDTEAFF
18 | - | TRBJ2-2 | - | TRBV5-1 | TGCGCCAGCAGCTTTAAGTTGGACCGGGACTTCCGCACCGGGGAGCTGTTTTTT | CASSFKLDRDFRTGELFF
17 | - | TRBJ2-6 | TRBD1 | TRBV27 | TGTGCCAGCAGTTTACTTGGACAGGGTGGAGGGGCCAACGTCCTGACTTTC | CASSLLGQGGGANVLTF
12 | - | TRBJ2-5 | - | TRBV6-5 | TGTGCCAGCAAGACAGGTCAAGAGACCCAGTACTTC | CASKTGQETQYF
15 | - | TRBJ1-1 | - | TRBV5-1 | TGCGCCAGCAGCTTGGCCGCAGGGGCGGACACTGAAGCTTTCTTT | CASSLAAGADTEAFF
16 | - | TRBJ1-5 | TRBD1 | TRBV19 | TGTGCCAGTAGTATAGTACGGGACAGGGGAGATCAGCCCCAGCATTTT | CASSIVRDRGDQPQHF
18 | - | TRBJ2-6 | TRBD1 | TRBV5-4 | TGTGCCAGCAGATCACCGGGACAGGAACTCTCTGGGGCCAACGTCCTGACTTTC | CASRSPGQELSGANVLTF
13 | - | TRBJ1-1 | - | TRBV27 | TGTGCCAGCAGTTACCGGGGAGGAACTGAAGCTTTCTTT | CASSYRGGTEAFF
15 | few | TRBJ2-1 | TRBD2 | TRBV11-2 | TGTGCCAGCAGCTTTGGGACTAGCGAGTACAATGAGCAGTTCTTC | CASSFGTSEYNEQFF
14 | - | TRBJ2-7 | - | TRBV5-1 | TGCGCCAGCAGCTTCGTCTACGGCTCCTACGAGCAGTACTTC | CASSFVYGSYEQYF
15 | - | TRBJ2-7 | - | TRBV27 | TGTGCCAGCAGTTTTACAGGGTCGAGCTCCTACGAGCAGTACTTC | CASSFTGSSSYEQYF
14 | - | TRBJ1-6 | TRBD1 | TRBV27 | TGTGCCAGCAGTTTTTGGGACAGTAATTCACCCCTCCACTTT | CASSFWDSNSPLHF
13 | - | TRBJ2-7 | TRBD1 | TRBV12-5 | TGTGCTAGTGGCCGGGACAGCATCTACGAGCAGTACTTC | CASGRDSIYEQYF
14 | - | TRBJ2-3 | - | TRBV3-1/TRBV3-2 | TGTGCCAGCAGCCCCCAGCGCGCACACTATACGCAGTATTTT | CASSPQRAHYTQYF
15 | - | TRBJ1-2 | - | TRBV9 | TGTGCCAGCAGCCCCCAGGAGGGTGGGAGGGATGGCTACACCTTC | CASSPQEGGRDGYTF
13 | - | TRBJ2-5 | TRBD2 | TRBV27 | TGTGCCAGCAGTTTGGGGCGGGGGGAGACCCAGTACTTC | CASSLGRGETQYF
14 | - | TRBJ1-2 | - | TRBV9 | TGTGCCAGCAGCGTACAGGGAAATTCTTATGGCTACACCTTC | CASSVQGNSYGYTF
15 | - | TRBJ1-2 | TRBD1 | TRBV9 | TGTGCCAGCAGCGTCGGGACAGGAGGACACTATGGCTACACCTTC | CASSVGTGGHYGYTF
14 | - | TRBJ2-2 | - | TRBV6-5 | TGTGCCAGCATACTAACACAGGGCCCCGGGGAGCTGTTTTTT | CASILTQGPGELFF
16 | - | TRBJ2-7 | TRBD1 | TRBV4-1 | TGCGCCAGCAGCCAAGCCCCCGGGACAGGTTCCTACGAGCAGTACTTC | CASSQAPGTGSYEQYF
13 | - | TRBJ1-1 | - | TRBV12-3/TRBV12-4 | TGTGCCAGCATCAACGCAGGACTGGATGAAGCTTTCTTT | CASINAGLDEAFF
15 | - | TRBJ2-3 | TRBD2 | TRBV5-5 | TGTGCTACGGCTCCGGGGGGGCGTCTCTTAGATACGCAGTATTTT | CATAPGGRLLDTQYF
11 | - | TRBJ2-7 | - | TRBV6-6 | TGTGCCAGCCGAAGGGGGTACGAGCAGTACTTC | CASRRGYEQYF
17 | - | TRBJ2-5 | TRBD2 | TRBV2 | TGTGCCAGCAGCGCGGACTCTAGCGGGAGGGTTTTAGTTCCCCAGTACTTC | CASSADSSGRVLVPQYF
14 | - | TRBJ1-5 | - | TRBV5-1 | TGCGCCAGCAGCTTGGAAGGAGGGAATCAGCCCCAGCATTTT | CASSLEGGNQPQHF
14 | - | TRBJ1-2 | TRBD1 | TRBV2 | TGTGCCAGCACCCGAGGGACAGTCAACTATGGCTACACCTTC | CASTRGTVNYGYTF
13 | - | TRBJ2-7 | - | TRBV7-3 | TGTGCCAGCAGCTTAAACTACGGGAACGAGCAGTACTTC | CASSLNYGNEQYF
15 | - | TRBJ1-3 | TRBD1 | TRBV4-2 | TGTGCCAGCAGCCAAGACTACAGGGGCTGGAACACCATATATTTT | CASSQDYRGWNTIYF
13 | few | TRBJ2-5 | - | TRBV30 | TGTGCCTGGAGTGTAGTCGGGGTAGAGACCCAGTACTTC | CAWSVVGVETQYF
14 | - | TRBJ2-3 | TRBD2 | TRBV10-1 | TGCGCCACCTCCGACGGGGGGGGTCCAGATACGCAGTATTTT | CATSDGGGPDTQYF
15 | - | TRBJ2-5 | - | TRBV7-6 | TGTGCCAGCAGCTTAGCGCCTCGGGACCAAGAGACCCAGTACTTC | CASSLAPRDQETQYF
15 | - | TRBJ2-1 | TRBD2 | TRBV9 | TGTGCCAGCAGCTCCAGCGGGGTCCAATACAATGAGCAGTTCTTC | CASSSSGVQYNEQFF